A selection of T cell receptor beta chains follows, all from one sample in a study of blood T cell repertoires in COVID-19. Here immunoSEQ multiplex PCR was the method, and the copy in TCRdb shows in-frame clones only, minus some. The data show 35,000 to 50,000 clones, about 90% seen once. Specimen: peripheral blood. The receptors derive from a man aged 55 to 70 with acute or convalescent COVID-19. Both conserved end residues are part of each CDR3. Each record gives: D gene, J gene, V gene, CDR3 protein, CDR3 DNA. The D gene is left open where the match is weak.

>.|TRBJ1-6|TRBV4-3
CASSQAAQVNSPLHF
TGCGCCAGCAGCCAAGCGGCTCAGGTTAATTCACCCCTCCACTTT
>TRBD1|TRBJ1-1|TRBV7-3
CASSPGTGGTEAFF
TGTGCCAGCAGCCCGGGGACAGGGGGCACTGAAGCTTTCTTT
>TRBD2|TRBJ2-3|TRBV25-1
CASSGQRGWLGTDTQYF
TGTGCCAGCAGTGGGCAGCGGGGGTGGTTGGGCACAGATACGCAGTATTTT
>.|TRBJ1-3|TRBV18
CASSPPGSLSGNTIYF
TGTGCCAGCTCACCACCGGGCAGCCTCTCTGGAAACACCATATATTTT
>TRBD2|TRBJ2-2|TRBV9
CASSVEAGAYAGELFF
TGTGCCAGCAGCGTAGAAGCGGGGGCGTACGCCGGGGAGCTGTTTTTT
>.|TRBJ2-1|TRBV18
CASSPRGNGEQFF
TGTGCCAGCTCACCAAGAGGGAATGGTGAGCAGTTCTTC
>.|TRBJ1-3|TRBV10-3
CAIALQGSGLLSGNTIYF
TGTGCCATCGCCCTACAGGGATCAGGCCTCCTCTCTGGAAACACCATATATTTT
>.|TRBJ2-1|TRBV7-2
CASSLAQGSYNEQFF
TGTGCCAGCAGCTTAGCGCAGGGGTCCTACAATGAGCAGTTCTTC
>.|TRBJ1-6|TRBV2
CASSDAGINSPLHF
TGTGCCAGCAGTGACGCAGGCATTAATTCACCCCTCCACTTT
>.|TRBJ1-2|TRBV29-1
CSVEDRNYGYTF
TGCAGCGTTGAAGACAGGAACTATGGCTACACCTTC
>TRBD1|TRBJ1-1|TRBV7-2
CASSRSQGGRTEAFF
TGTGCCAGCAGCAGATCACAGGGGGGACGCACTGAAGCTTTCTTT